These T cell receptor beta chains were read from a single sample in a study of identical twins. One entry per CDR3 protein, called by TCRdb with MiXCR from the 5' RACE reads. In the table there are about 100,000 distinct CDR3 sequences, around 5.5% of which are singletons. The sequenced sample consisted of memory T cells sorted from blood. All receptors derive from a woman aged 45-59 years in good health. The CDR3 runs from the conserved cysteine through the conserved F or W. The order of the fields is J gene, clone size, D gene, V gene, CDR3 DNA, CDR3 protein. D genes are given only for firm matches. Size is stated for part of the rows, as once, few or many counts, or as a class when the clone is expanded.

>TRBJ1-1|many|TRBD1|TRBV24-1
TGTGCCACCAGTGATCCTCGGACAGGCGTAACTGAAGCTTTCTTT
CATSDPRTGVTEAFF
>TRBJ2-1|few|-|TRBV11-3
TGTGCCAGCAGCTGGCAGGGATCCCTAGGGTACAATGAGCAGTTCTTC
CASSWQGSLGYNEQFF
>TRBJ2-7|-|-|TRBV19
TGTGCCAGTAATGAAGGACAACAAGCCTACGAGCAGTACTTC
CASNEGQQAYEQYF
>TRBJ2-2|many|TRBD2|TRBV5-1
TGCGCCAGCAGCCTGGTAGGCAGCGGGAAGACCGGGGAGCTGTTTTTT
CASSLVGSGKTGELFF
>TRBJ1-2|-|-|TRBV29-1
TGCAGCGTTAGCGATGGCTACACCTTC
CSVSDGYTF
>TRBJ2-1|-|-|TRBV15
TGTGCCACCAGCAGAGGCCGGGAGCGATACAATGAGCAGTTCTTC
CATSRGRERYNEQFF
>TRBJ2-3|-|-|TRBV7-2
TGTGCCAGCAGGAATGGGGGATCCTCGCAGTATTTT
CASRNGGSSQYF
>TRBJ2-2|few|-|TRBV12-3/TRBV12-4
TGTGCCAGCAGTCCTCCGGGGGAGAACACCGGGGAGCTGTTTTTT
CASSPPGENTGELFF
>TRBJ2-2|many|-|TRBV12-3/TRBV12-4
TGTGCCAGCACCCATGGGCGGGCAGGTTACCCCGGGGAGCTGTTTTTT
CASTHGRAGYPGELFF
>TRBJ2-1|many|-|TRBV12-3/TRBV12-4
TGTGCCAGCAGTTTAGAGGGCGCGGGTTTAGGGTGGGAGCAGTTCTTC
CASSLEGAGLGWEQFF
>TRBJ1-6|many|TRBD1|TRBV3-1
TGTGCCAGCAGCCAACCCCCGGGACAGGGAAATTCACCCCTCCACTTT
CASSQPPGQGNSPLHF
>TRBJ2-1|few|TRBD1|TRBV2
TGTGCCAGCACGGGACAGGGAAGCAATGAGCAGTTCTTC
CASTGQGSNEQFF
>TRBJ2-7|-|-|TRBV10-3
TGTGCCATCAGTGAGTTGAGGGGCGAGCAGTACTTC
CAISELRGEQYF
>TRBJ2-3|many|-|TRBV7-9
TGTGCCAGCAGCTTAGGCCAGCGAGGCACGCAGTATTTT
CASSLGQRGTQYF
>TRBJ2-2|few|-|TRBV5-1
TGCGCCAGCAGCCGGGACGGGGGGCTAGTCGGGGAGCTGTTTTTT
CASSRDGGLVGELFF
>TRBJ2-2|many|-|TRBV11-2
TGTGCCAGCAGCCCCCCTTACACCGGGGAGCTGTTTTTT
CASSPPYTGELFF
>TRBJ2-3|many|-|TRBV29-1
TGCAGCGTTGTACAGAACACAGATACGCAGTATTTT
CSVVQNTDTQYF
>TRBJ2-5|many|-|TRBV7-6
TGTGCCAGCAGCTTAGATAGGGGCAAAGAGACCCAGTACTTC
CASSLDRGKETQYF
>TRBJ1-1|many|-|TRBV9
TGTGCCAGCAGCGTAGCTCAGGGGAGGGCTGAAGCTTTCTTT
CASSVAQGRAEAFF
>TRBJ2-7|many|-|TRBV20-1
TGCAGTGCCACCGTTGGCCATTACGAGCAGTACTTC
CSATVGHYEQYF
>TRBJ2-3|many|-|TRBV7-2
TGTGCCAGCAGCCTGAACAGGGTTGGGGCGCGGGGGCAGTATTTT
CASSLNRVGARGQYF
>TRBJ1-5|medium-sized|-|TRBV12-3/TRBV12-4
TGTGCCAGCAGTTTTGGCAGTCGAGAGCCCCAGCATTTT
CASSFGSREPQHF
>TRBJ2-5|many|-|TRBV5-1
TGCGCCAGCAGCTTAAAGAGGAGTGGGAGTGAGACCCAGTACTTC
CASSLKRSGSETQYF
>TRBJ2-7|many|-|TRBV20-1
TGCAGTGCTAGAGGGATGGGGGCACCGGAGACCTACGAGCAGTACTTC
CSARGMGAPETYEQYF
>TRBJ2-3|many|-|TRBV6-6
TGTGCCAGCAGTTACTCCGGGACTCCCTATACGCAGTATTTT
CASSYSGTPYTQYF
>TRBJ2-6|many|-|TRBV12-3/TRBV12-4
TGTGCCAGCAGTCTCAGCTCCGGGTTCGGCTCTGGGGCCAACGTCCTGACTTTC
CASSLSSGFGSGANVLTF
>TRBJ2-3|many|TRBD2|TRBV20-1
TGCAGTGCCCAGTCCACTAGCGGACACACAGATACGCAGTATTTT
CSAQSTSGHTDTQYF
>TRBJ2-5|many|TRBD2|TRBV7-9
TGTGCCAGCAGCCGCCGGGGAGGGACTGGGGAGACCCAGTACTTC
CASSRRGGTGETQYF
>TRBJ2-3|many|TRBD2|TRBV9
TGTGCCAGCAGCGCCATGAGCGGGAGTCGTTCAGATACGCAGTATTTT
CASSAMSGSRSDTQYF
>TRBJ2-1|many|-|TRBV14
TGTGCCAGCAGCCAAGTCAATGAGCAGTTCTTC
CASSQVNEQFF
>TRBJ2-7|few|TRBD2|TRBV3-1
TGTGCCAGCAGCCAAGGTACTAGGACTAGCGGTTTCAAGCAGTACTTC
CASSQGTRTSGFKQYF
>TRBJ2-5|few|TRBD2|TRBV4-1
TGCGCCAGCAGCCGAGCAAGAGCGGGGGAGACCCAGTACTTC
CASSRARAGETQYF
>TRBJ2-1|many|-|TRBV12-5
TGTGCTAGTGGTTTGGTAGCGGTCAATGAGCAGTTCTTC
CASGLVAVNEQFF
>TRBJ2-1|-|TRBD2|TRBV6-5
TGTGCCAGCAGTACCAAGAGACTAGCGGGAAGTGACGAGCAGTTCTTC
CASSTKRLAGSDEQFF
>TRBJ2-1|few|-|TRBV7-2
TGTGCCAGCAGCTCAACAGGCGACAATGAGCAGTTCTTC
CASSSTGDNEQFF
>TRBJ1-2|many|TRBD1|TRBV29-1
TGCAGCGCCGAACAGGGGAAGGTCTTCACCTTC
CSAEQGKVFTF
>TRBJ1-2|many|-|TRBV5-6
TGTGCCAGCAGCTTGGCACAGTCCTCTGGCTACACCTTC
CASSLAQSSGYTF
>TRBJ1-4|many|-|TRBV5-1
TGCGCCAGCAGCTTGGGGGGTGCAACTAATGAAAAACTGTTTTTT
CASSLGGATNEKLFF
>TRBJ2-5|many|-|TRBV29-1
TGCAGCTGGTCCGGGGTACGCCGAGAGACCCAGTACTTC
CSWSGVRRETQYF
>TRBJ1-2|many|TRBD1|TRBV7-8
TGTGCCAGCAGCCAGGGACAGATCTATGGCTACACCTTC
CASSQGQIYGYTF
>TRBJ1-2|many|-|TRBV29-1
TGCAGCGTTCAGGAAGGGACGTATGGCTACACCTTC
CSVQEGTYGYTF
>TRBJ2-4|many|TRBD2|TRBV20-1
TGCAGTGCCACCCTAACTAGCGGGAACATTCAGTACTTC
CSATLTSGNIQYF
>TRBJ2-3|-|-|TRBV14
TGTGCCAGCAGCCAAGATCTTCTAAGTACGCAGTATTTT
CASSQDLLSTQYF
>TRBJ1-1|many|-|TRBV7-2
TGTGCCAGCAGCCCCCCCGCCCGGGGCTTTTTAGTGAACACTGAAGCTTTCTTT
CASSPPARGFLVNTEAFF
>TRBJ1-2|many|-|TRBV15
TGTGCCACCAGCAGAGATTGGGCAGGCGGCTATGGCTACACCTTC
CATSRDWAGGYGYTF
>TRBJ2-3|many|TRBD1|TRBV5-1
TGCGCCAGCAGCGTCGACAGGGTGGGGTCAGATACGCAGTATTTT
CASSVDRVGSDTQYF
>TRBJ2-3|many|-|TRBV4-2
TGTGCCAGCAGCCAAGATCAGACAGATACGCAGTATTTT
CASSQDQTDTQYF
>TRBJ1-5|many|TRBD1|TRBV13
TGTGCCAGCAGCTGGGGACAGCAAGGGCCCCAGCATTTT
CASSWGQQGPQHF
>TRBJ2-2|-|TRBD1|TRBV5-1
TGCGCCAGCAGCTACCGACAGGGGACCGGGGAGCTGTTTTTT
CASSYRQGTGELFF
>TRBJ2-2|many|TRBD2|TRBV12-3/TRBV12-4
TGTGCCAGCAAAACCGGGACTAGCGGGAAGGGGGAGCTGTTTTTT
CASKTGTSGKGELFF